This TCR beta chain was obtained from a study of T cell repertoires in cytomegalovirus infection. Overall study: Both CMV infection and a matching HLA type were indicated by public TCR beta signatures. Overall study findings and caveats: CMV-specific HLA-C-restricted TCR beta clonotypes dominated the ex vivo response.

This clonotype was seen at least ten times. Its specificity is unknown. From the reads, TCRdb called clonotypes with MiXCR, one entry per CDR3 protein. This sample has 250,000 or so distinct CDR3 sequences, with around an eighth found just once. Germline V gene lookup returns CDR1 SGHTA and CDR2 FQGNSA. CDR3 length equals 20 residues. V lost 2 bases, J lost 0 bases, and 9 bases stayed unmatched. The V and J genes are TRBV7-2 and TRBJ2-1, with 14 bases lining up with TRBD2. The sample taken for sequencing was PBMCs. This sequence was found in a human donor in good health (CMV status not recorded). Some clones in this sample may be carry-over from other donors' samples. The CDR3, as DNA: TGTGCCAGCAGCTTACCGGGACTAGCGGGAGTTAAAACCTCCTACAATGAGCAGTTCTTC. The encoded protein is CASSLPGLAGVKTSYNEQFF.